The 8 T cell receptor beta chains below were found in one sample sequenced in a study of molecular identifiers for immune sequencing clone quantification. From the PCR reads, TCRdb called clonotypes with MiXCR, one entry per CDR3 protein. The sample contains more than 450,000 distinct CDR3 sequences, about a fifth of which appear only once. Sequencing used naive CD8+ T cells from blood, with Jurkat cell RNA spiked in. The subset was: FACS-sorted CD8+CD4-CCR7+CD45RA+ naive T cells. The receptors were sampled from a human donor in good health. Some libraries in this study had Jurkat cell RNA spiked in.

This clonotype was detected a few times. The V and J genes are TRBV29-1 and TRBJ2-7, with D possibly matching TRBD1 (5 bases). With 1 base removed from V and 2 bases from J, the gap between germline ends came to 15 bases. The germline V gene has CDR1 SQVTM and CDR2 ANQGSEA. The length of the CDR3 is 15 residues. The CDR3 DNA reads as TGCAGCGTTGAAGCCCCTCAGGGTAGGACCTACGAGCAGTACTTC. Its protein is CSVEAPQGRTYEQYF.

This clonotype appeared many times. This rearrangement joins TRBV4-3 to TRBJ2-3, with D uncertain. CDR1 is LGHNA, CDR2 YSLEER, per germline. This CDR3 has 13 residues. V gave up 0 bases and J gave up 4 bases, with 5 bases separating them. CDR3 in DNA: TGCGCCAGCAGCCAAGATCCCGCAGATACGCAGTATTTT. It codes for CASSQDPADTQYF.

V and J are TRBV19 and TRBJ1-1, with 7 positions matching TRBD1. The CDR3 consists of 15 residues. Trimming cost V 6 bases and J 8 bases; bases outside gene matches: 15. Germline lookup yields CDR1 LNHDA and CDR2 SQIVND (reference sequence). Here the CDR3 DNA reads TGTGCCAGTAGCCCCCCCGTCCTTGGGACAGACGAAGCTTTCTTT. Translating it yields CASSPPVLGTDEAFF. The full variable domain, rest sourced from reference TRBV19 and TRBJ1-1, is DGGITQSPKYLFRKEGQNVTLSCEQNLNHDAMYWYRQDPGQGLRLIYYSQIVNDFQKGDIAEGYSVSREKKESFPLTVTSAQKNPTAFYLCASSPPVLGTDEAFFGQGTRLTVV.

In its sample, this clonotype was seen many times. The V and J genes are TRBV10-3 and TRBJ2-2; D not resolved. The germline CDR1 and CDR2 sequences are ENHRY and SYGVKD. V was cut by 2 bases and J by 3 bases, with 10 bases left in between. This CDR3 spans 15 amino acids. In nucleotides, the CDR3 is TGTGCCATCAGTGAGATGGGGATGGACACCGGGGAGCTGTTTTTT. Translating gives CAISEMGMDTGELFF.

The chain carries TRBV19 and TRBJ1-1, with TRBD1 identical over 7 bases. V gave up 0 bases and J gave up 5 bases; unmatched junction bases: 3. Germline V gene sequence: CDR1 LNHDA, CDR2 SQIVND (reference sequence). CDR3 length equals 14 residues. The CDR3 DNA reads TGTGCCAGTAGTATAGATACAGGGGCTACTGAAGCTTTCTTT. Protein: CASSIDTGATEAFF.

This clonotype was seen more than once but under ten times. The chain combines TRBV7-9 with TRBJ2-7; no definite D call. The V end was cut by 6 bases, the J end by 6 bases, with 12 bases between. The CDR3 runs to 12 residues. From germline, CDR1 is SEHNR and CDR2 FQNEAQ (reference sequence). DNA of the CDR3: TGTGCCAGCAGGGCTGGGTCGTCCGAGCAGTACTTC. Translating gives CASRAGSSEQYF.

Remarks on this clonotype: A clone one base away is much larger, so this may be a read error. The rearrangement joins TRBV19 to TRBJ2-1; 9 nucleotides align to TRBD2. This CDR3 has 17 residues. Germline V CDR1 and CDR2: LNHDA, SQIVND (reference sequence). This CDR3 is CASSGYSSGENYNEQSF. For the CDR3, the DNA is TGTGCCAGTAGTGGGTATTCTAGCGGGGAAAATTACAATGAGCAGTCCTTC.

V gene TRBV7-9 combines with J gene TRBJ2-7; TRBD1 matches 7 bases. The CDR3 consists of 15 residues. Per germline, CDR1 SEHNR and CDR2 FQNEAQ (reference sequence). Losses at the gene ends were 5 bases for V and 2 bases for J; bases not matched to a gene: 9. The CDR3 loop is CASSPGPGQTYEQYF. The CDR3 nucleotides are TGTGCCAGCAGCCCAGGTCCGGGACAGACCTACGAGCAGTACTTC.